This TCR beta chain was recorded in a study of T-cell reconstitution after alpha-beta-depleted transplantation in children. Study findings and constraints: Alpha-beta T cells present about two months after transplant were reported to originate from several hundred expanded graft clones. One year post-transplant, T-cell counts and diversity were largely derived from T cells produced anew. The study traced high day-60 TCRbeta diversity in some patients to surviving recipient T cells and thymic progenitors.

In its sample, this clonotype was seen many times. Its target is unknown. Unique molecular identifiers tagged the TCRbeta library. MiXCR was run by TCRdb on the PCR reads, yielding one entry per CDR3 protein. The repertoire holds fewer than 350,000 distinct CDR3 sequences, with 11% as singletons. The CDR3 loop spans 15 amino acids. V shed 2 bases and J shed 0 bases, with 10 bases lying between them. The germline V gene has CDR1 MNHEY and CDR2 SVGEGT. The specimen was peripheral blood, collected 180 days after TCRalphabeta/CD19-depleted stem cell transplant. The chain has TRBV6-2 or TRBV6-3 and TRBJ2-5, with no clear D. This TCR was recovered from a male patient aged 2 to 9 who had a stem cell transplant for chronic granulomatous disease, so the T cells may come from the graft donor. The DNA of the CDR3 is TGTGCCAGCAGTTACGTGGGCAGCTACCAAGAGACCCAGTACTTC. It yields the protein CASSYVGSYQETQYF.